This paragraph reports one T cell receptor (beta chain). Its antigen is not known. The CDR3 runs 14 residues. The V and J ends lost 3 bases and 5 bases respectively, with 14 bases between them. CDR1 and CDR2 (germline): SGHDT, YYEEEE. This entry belongs to a study of T cell responses to AZD1222 COVID-19 vaccine. Only in-frame clones appear in the TCRdb table, and some are missing; sequencing was by immunoSEQ multiplex PCR. The data contain about 140,000 clones, about 92% of them singletons. Study results and limitations: Receipt of two AZD1222 doses was followed by a rise in Spike-specific TCR breadth and depth. The reported proportion of spike-specific TCRs targeting unmutated variant regions was nearly half. Donor demographics were predominantly white British with a female majority; clonal diversity may be underestimated. Just a handful of AZD1222 recipients tested seropositive at baseline.

The sequencing used peripheral blood, collected after recovery from COVID-19. The chain is built from TRBV5-6 and TRBJ2-5; D may be TRBD1 or TRBD2 (5 bases each). The sequence was collected from an adult who had recovered from COVID-19. Written as DNA, the CDR3 is TGTGCCAGCAGCTCCCTGGGGGACGAGGAGACCCAGTACTTC. Protein: CASSSLGDEETQYF.